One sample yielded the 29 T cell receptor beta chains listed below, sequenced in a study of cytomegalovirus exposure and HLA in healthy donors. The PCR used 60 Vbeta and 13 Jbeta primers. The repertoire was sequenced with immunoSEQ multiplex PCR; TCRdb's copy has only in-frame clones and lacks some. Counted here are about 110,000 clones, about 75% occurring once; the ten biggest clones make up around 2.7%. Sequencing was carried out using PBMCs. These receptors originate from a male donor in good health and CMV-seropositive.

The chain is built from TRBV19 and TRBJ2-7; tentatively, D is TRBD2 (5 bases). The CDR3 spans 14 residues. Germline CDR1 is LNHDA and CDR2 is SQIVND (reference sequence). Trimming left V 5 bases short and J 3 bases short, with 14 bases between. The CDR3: CASSPDEGSYEQYF. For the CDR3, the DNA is TGTGCCAGTAGTCCCGACGAGGGTAGCTACGAGCAGTACTTC.

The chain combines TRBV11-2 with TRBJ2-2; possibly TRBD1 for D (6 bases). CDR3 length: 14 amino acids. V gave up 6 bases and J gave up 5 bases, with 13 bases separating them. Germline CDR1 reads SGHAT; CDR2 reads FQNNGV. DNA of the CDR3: TGTGCCAGCAGTCTAGGACAGAGGACCGGGGAGCTGTTTTTT. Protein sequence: CASSLGQRTGELFF.

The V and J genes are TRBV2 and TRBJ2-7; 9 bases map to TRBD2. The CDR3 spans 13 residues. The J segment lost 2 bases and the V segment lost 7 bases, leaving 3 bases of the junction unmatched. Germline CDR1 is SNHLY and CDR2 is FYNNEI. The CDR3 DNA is TGTGCCAGCACGACTAGCGGAGCCTACGAGCAGTACTTC. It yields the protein CASTTSGAYEQYF. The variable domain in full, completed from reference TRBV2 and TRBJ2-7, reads EPEVTQTPSHQVTQMGQEVILRCVPISNHLYFYWYRQILGQKVEFLVSFYNNEISEKSEIFDDQFSVERPDGSNFTLKIRSTKLEDSAMYFCASTTSGAYEQYFGPGTRLTVT.

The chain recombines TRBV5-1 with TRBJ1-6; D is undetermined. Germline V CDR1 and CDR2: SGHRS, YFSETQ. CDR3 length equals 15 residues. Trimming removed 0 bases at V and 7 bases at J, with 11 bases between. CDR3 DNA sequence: TGCGCCAGCAGCTTGGGGCGGGGAGAGAATTCACCCCTCCACTTT. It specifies CASSLGRGENSPLHF.

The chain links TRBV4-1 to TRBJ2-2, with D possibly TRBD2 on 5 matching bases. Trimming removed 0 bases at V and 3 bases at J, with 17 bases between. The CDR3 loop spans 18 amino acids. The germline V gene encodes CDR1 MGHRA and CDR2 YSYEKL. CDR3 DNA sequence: TGCGCCAGCAGCCAAGACCAGGCGAGGGATTTTTACACCGGGGAGCTGTTTTTT. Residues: CASSQDQARDFYTGELFF.

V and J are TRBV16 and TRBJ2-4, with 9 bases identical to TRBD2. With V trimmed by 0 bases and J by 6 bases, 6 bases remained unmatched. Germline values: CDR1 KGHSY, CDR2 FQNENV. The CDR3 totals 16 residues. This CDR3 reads CASSQSAGGRTNIQYF. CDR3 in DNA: TGTGCCAGCAGCCAATCTGCGGGAGGGCGGACAAACATTCAGTACTTC.

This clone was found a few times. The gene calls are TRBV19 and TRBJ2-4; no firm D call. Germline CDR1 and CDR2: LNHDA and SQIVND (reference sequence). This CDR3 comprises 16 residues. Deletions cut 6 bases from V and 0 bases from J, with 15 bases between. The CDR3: CASSDKTVIAKNIQYF. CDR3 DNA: TGTGCCAGTAGCGACAAGACCGTTATAGCCAAAAACATTCAGTACTTC.

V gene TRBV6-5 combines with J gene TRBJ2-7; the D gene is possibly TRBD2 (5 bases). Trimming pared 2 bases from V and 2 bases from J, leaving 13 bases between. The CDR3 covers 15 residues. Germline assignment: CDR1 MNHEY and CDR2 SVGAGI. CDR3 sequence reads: CASSYGPEGTYEQYF. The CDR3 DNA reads TGTGCCAGCAGTTACGGGCCAGAGGGTACCTACGAGCAGTACTTC.

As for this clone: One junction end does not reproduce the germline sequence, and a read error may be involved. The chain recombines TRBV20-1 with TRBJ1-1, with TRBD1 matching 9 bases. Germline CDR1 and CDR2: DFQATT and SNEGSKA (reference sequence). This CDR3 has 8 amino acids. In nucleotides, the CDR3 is TGCAGTGCTTGGGACAGGGAATTT. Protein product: CSAWDREF.

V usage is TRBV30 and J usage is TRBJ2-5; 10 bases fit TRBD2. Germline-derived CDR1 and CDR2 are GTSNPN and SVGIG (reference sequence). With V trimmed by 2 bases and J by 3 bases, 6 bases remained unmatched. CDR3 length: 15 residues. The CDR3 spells CAWSKAGGIEETQYF. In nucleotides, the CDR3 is TGTGCCTGGAGTAAAGCGGGAGGGATCGAAGAGACCCAGTACTTC.

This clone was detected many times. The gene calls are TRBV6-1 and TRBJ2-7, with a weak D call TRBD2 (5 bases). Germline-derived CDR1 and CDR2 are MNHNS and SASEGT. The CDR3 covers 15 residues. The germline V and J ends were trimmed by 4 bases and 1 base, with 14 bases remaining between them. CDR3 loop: CASSGQSSASYEQYF. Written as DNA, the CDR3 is TGTGCCAGCAGTGGCCAGAGTAGCGCGTCCTACGAGCAGTACTTC.

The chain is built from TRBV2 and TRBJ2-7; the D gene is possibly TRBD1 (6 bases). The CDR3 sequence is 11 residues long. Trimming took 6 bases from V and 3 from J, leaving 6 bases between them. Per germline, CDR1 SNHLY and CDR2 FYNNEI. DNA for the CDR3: TGTGCCAGCAGGGACAGCTACGAGCAGTACTTC. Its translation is CASRDSYEQYF. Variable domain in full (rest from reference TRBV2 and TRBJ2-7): EPEVTQTPSHQVTQMGQEVILRCVPISNHLYFYWYRQILGQKVEFLVSFYNNEISEKSEIFDDQFSVERPDGSNFTLKIRSTKLEDSAMYFCASRDSYEQYFGPGTRLTVT.

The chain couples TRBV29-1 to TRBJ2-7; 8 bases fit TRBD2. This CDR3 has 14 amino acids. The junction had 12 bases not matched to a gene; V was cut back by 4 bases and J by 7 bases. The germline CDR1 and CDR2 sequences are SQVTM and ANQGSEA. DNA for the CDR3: TGCAGCGTTGCAGGCGGGAGGAGCTTCGGAGAGCAGTACTTC. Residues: CSVAGGRSFGEQYF.

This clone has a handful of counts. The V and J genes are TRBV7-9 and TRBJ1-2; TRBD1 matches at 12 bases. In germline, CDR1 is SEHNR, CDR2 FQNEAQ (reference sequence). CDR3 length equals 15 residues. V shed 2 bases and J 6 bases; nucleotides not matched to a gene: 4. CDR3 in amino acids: CASSLPGQGADGYTF. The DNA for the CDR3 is TGTGCCAGCAGCTTACCGGGACAGGGGGCAGATGGCTACACCTTC.

CDR3 residues: CASSSGSLAGSLETQYF. CDR3 bases: TGTGCCAGCAGCTCCGGATCACTAGCGGGAAGTTTGGAGACCCAGTACTTC. This rearrangement joins TRBV13 to TRBJ2-5; 10 bases map to TRBD2. The ends lost 4 bases at V and 5 bases at J; junction bases unmatched: 13. The CDR3 covers 17 residues. CDR1 is PRHDT, CDR2 FYEKMQ, per germline (reference sequence).

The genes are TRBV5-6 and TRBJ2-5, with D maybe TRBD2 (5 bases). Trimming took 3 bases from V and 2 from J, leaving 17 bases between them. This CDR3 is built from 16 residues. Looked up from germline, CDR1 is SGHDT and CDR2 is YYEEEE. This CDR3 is CASSWALGGGQETQYF. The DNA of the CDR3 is TGTGCCAGCAGCTGGGCCCTCGGAGGAGGACAAGAGACCCAGTACTTC.

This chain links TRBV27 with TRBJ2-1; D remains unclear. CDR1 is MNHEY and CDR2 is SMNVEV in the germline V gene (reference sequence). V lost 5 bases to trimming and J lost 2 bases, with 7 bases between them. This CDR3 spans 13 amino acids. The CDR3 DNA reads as TGTGCCAGCAGTCCCCGTCCCTACAATGAGCAGTTCTTC. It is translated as CASSPRPYNEQFF.

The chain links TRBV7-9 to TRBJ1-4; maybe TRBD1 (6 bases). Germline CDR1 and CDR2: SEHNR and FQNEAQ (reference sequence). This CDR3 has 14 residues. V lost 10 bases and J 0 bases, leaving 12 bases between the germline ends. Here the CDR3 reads CATRGEATNEKLFF. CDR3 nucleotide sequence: TGTGCCACCAGGGGAGAGGCAACTAATGAAAAACTGTTTTTT.

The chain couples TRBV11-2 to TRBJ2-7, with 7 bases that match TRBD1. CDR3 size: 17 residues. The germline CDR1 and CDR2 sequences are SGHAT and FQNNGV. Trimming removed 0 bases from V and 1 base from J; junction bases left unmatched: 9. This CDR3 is CASSLDVGTVRSYEQYF. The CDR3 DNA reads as TGTGCCAGCAGCTTAGATGTCGGGACAGTCCGTTCCTACGAGCAGTACTTC.

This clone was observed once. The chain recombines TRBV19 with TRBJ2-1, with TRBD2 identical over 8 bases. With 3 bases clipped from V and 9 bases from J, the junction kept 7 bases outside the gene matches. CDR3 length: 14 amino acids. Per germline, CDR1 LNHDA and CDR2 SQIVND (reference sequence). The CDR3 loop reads CASSIGRASIEQFF. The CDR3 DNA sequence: TGTGCCAGTAGTATCGGGAGGGCCTCAATTGAGCAGTTCTTC.

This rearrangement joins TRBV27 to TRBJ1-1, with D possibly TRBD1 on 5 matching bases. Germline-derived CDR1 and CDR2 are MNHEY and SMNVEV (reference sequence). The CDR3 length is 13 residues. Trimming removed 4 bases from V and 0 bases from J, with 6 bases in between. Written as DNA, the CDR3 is TGTGCCAGCAGTTACAGGATGAACACTGAAGCTTTCTTT. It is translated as CASSYRMNTEAFF.

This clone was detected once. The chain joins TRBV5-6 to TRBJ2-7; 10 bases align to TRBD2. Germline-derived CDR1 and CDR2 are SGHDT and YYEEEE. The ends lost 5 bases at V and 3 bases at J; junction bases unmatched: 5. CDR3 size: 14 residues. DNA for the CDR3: TGTGCCAGCAGGAAGCGGGAGGGTCTCTACGAGCAGTACTTC. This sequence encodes CASRKREGLYEQYF.

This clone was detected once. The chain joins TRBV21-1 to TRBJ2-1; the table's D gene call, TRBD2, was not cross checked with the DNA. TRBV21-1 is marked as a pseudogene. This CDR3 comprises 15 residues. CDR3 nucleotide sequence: TGTGCCAGCAGCAAAGGCTGCGGGGTATTGGATGAGCAGTTCTTC. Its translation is CASSKGCGVLDEQFF.

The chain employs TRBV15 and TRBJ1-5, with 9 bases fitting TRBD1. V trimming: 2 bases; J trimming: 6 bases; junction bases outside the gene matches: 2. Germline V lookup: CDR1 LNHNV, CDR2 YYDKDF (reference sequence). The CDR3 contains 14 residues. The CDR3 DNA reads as TGTGCCACCAGCAGAACGGGACAGGGTCAGCCCCAGCATTTT. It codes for CATSRTGQGQPQHF. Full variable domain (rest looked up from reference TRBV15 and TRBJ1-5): DAMVIQNPRYQVTQFGKPVTLSCSQTLNHNVMYWYQQKSSQAPKLLFHYYDKDFNNEADTPDNFQSRRPNTSFCFLDIRSPGLGDTAMYLCATSRTGQGQPQHFGDGTRLSIL.

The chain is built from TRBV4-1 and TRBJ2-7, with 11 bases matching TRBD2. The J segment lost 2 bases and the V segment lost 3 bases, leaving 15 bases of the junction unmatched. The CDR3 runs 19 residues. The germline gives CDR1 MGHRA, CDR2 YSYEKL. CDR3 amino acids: CASSHNLAGGADETYEQYF. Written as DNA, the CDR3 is TGCGCCAGCAGCCACAACCTAGCGGGGGGCGCCGACGAAACCTACGAGCAGTACTTC.

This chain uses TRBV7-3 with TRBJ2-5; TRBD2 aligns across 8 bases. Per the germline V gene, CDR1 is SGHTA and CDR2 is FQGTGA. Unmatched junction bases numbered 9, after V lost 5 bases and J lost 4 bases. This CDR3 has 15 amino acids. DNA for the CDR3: TGTGCCAGCAGCAGCCAACCGGGACTAGGAGAGACCCAGTACTTC. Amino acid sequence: CASSSQPGLGETQYF. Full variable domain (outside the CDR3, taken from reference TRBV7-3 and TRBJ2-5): GAGVSQTPSNKVTEKGKYVELRCDPISGHTALYWYRQSLGQGPEFLIYFQGTGAADDSGLPNDRFFAVRPEGSVSTLKIQRTERGDSAVYLCASSSQPGLGETQYFGPGTRLLVL.

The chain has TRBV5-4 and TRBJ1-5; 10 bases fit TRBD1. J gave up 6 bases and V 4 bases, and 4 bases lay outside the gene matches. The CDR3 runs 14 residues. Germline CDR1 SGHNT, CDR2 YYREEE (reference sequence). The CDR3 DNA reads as TGTGCCAGCAGCCCGGGACAGGGGATTCAGCCCCAGCATTTT. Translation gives CASSPGQGIQPQHF.

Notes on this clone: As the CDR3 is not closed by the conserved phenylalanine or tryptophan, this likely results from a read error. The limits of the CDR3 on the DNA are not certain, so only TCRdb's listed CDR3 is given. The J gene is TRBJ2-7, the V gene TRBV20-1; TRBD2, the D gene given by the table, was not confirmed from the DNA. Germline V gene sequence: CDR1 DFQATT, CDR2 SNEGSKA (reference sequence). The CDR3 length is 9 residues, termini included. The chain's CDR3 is CSARGSVYL.

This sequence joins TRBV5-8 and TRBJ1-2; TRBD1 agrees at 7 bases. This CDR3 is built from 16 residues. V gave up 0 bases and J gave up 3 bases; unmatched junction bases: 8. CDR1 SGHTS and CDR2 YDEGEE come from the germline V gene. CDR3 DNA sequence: TGTGCCAGCAGCTTGGGGGACAGTCAGCTTTACTATGGCTACACCTTC. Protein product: CASSLGDSQLYYGYTF.